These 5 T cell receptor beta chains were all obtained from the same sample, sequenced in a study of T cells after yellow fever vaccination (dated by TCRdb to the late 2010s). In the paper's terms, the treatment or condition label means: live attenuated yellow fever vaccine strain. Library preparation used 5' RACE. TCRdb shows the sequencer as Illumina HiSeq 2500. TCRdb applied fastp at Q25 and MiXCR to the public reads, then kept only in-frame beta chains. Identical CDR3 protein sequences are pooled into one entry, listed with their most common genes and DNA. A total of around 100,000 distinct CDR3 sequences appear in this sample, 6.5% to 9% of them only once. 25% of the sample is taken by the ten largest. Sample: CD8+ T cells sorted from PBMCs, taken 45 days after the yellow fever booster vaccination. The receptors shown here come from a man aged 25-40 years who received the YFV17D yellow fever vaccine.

Written as DNA, the CDR3 is TGCGCCAGCAGTTCTGGGTGGGGAAGCTACGAGCAGTACTTC. It specifies CASSSGWGSYEQYF. This chain links TRBV5-1 with TRBJ2-7; no definite D call. V was cut by 5 bases and J by 3 bases, with 15 bases left in between. Germline loops: CDR1 SGHRS, CDR2 YFSETQ. This CDR3 is 14 amino acids long.

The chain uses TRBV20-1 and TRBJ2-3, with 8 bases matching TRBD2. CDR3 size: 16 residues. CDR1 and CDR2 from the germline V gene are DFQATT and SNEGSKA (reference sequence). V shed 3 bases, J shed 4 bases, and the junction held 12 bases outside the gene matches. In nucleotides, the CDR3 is TGCAGTGCTAGTGACGGGAGGGCCATAATCTCAGATACGCAGTATTTT. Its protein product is CSASDGRAIISDTQYF.

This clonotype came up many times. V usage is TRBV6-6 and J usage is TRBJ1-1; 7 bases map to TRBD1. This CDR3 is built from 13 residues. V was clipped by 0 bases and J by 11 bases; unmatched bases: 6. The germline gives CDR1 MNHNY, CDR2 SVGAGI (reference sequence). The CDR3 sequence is CASSYSTGDKAFF. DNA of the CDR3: TGTGCCAGCAGTTACTCTACAGGGGATAAGGCTTTCTTT.

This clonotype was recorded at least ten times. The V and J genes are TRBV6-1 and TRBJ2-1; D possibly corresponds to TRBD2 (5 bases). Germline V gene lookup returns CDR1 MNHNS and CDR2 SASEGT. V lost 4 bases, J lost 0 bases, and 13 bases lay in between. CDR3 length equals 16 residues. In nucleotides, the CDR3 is TGTGCCAGCAGTGCCGAGGGCGCAAGCTCCTACAATGAGCAGTTCTTC. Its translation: CASSAEGASSYNEQFF.

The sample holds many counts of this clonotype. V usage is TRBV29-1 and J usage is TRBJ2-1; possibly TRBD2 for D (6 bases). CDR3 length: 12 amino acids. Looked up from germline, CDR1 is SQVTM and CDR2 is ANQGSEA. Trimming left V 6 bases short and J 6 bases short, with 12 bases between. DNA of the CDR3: TGCAGCGTCCTCCGGGAGACCAATGAGCAGTTCTTC. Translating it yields CSVLRETNEQFF.